This TCR beta chain derives from a study of beta chain features in type 1 diabetes. Turning to the study itself: No patient-donor differences in age, gender, total cells or subset yield. Study observations and caveats: In cDNA sequencing, cells with high TCR expression could be over-represented.

Isolated RNA was reverse transcribed in full, so expressed TCRB transcripts were sequenced. TCRdb's table, derived via immunoSEQ multiplex PCR, lists solely in-frame clones and lacks some. This sample has fewer than 30,000 clones, with 55% to 75% found just once. V was shortened by 3 bases and J by 5 bases, with 4 bases between the two germline ends. CDR3 length equals 11 residues. Germline values: CDR1 MNHNS, CDR2 SASEGT. This clone has just a few counts. Its antigen is still unknown. This TCR was recovered from a woman in her thirties or forties in good health. Sequences were obtained from Tregs from blood. The chain recombines TRBV6-1 with TRBJ2-5; no firm D call. Here the CDR3 DNA reads TGTGCCAGCAGTGACTATGAGACCCAGTACTTC. This encodes CASSDYETQYF.